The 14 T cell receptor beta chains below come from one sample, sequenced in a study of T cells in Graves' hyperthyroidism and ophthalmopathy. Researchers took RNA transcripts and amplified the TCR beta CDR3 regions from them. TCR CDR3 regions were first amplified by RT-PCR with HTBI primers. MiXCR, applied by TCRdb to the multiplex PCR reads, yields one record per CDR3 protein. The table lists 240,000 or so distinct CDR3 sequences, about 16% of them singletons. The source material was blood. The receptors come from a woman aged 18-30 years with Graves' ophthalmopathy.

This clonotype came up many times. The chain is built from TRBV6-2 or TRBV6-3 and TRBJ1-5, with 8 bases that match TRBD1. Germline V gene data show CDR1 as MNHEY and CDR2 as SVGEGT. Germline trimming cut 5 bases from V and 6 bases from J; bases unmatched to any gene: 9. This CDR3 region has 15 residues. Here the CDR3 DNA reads TGTGCCAGCAGTACCAGGACAGGGACGGTTCAGCCCCAGCATTTT. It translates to CASSTRTGTVQPQHF.

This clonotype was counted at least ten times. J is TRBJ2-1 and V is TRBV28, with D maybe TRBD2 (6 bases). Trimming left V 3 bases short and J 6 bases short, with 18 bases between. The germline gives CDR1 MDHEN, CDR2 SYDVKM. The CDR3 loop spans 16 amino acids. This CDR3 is CASSLRTSWGGNEQFF. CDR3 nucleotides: TGTGCCAGCAGTTTGCGAACTAGTTGGGGAGGCAATGAGCAGTTCTTC.

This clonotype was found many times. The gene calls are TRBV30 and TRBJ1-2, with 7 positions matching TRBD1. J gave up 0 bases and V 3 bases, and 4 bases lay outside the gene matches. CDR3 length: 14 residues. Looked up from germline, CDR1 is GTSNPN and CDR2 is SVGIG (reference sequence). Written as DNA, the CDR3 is TGTGCCTGGAGGAAGGGGGCCGCTAACTATGGCTACACCTTC. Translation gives CAWRKGAANYGYTF.

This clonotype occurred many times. The CDR3 here is CASSWEREKLFF. The CDR3 DNA sequence: TGTGCCAGCAGCTGGGAGCGCGAAAAACTGTTTTTT. The rearrangement uses TRBV28 and TRBJ1-4; D not resolved. CDR1 is MDHEN and CDR2 is SYDVKM in the germline V gene. V was trimmed by 6 bases and J by 8 bases, leaving 10 bases between them. This CDR3 is built from 12 residues.

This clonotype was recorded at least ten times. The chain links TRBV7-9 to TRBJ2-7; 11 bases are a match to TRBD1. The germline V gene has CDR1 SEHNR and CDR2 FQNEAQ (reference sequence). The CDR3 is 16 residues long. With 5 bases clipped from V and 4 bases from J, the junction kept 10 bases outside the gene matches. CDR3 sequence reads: CASSPPPGQGVYEQYF. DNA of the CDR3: TGTGCCAGCAGCCCCCCCCCGGGACAGGGGGTATACGAGCAGTACTTC.

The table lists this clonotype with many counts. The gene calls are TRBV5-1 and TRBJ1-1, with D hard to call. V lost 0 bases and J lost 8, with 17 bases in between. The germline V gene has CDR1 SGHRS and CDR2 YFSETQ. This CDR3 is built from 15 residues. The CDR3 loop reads CASSLDLGGSREAFF. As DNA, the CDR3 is TGCGCCAGCAGCTTGGACCTCGGCGGGAGCAGGGAAGCTTTCTTT.

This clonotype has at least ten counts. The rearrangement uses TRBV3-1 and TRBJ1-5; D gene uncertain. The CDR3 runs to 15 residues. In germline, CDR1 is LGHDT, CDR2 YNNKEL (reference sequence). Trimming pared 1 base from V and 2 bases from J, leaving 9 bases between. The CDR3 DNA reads TGTGCCAGCAGCCAAGGGTGGCCGGGCAATCAGCCCCAGCATTTT. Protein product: CASSQGWPGNQPQHF.

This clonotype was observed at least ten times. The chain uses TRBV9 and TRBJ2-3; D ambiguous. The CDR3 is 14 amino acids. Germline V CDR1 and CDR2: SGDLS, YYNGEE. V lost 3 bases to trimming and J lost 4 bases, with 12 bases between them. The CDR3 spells CASSDGVKADTQYF. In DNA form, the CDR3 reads TGTGCCAGCAGCGACGGCGTAAAGGCAGATACGCAGTATTTT. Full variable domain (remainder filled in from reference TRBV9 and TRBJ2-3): DSGVTQTPKHLITATGQRVTLRCSPRSGDLSVYWYQQSLDQGLQFLIQYYNGEERAKGNILERFSAQQFPDLHSELNLSSLELGDSALYFCASSDGVKADTQYFGPGTRLTVL.

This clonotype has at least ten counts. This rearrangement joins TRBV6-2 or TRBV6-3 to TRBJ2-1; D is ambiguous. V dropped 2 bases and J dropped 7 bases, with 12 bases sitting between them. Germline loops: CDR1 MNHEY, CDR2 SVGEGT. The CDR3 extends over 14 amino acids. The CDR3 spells CASSYALKTNEQFF. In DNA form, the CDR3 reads TGTGCCAGCAGTTACGCGCTCAAGACTAATGAGCAGTTCTTC.

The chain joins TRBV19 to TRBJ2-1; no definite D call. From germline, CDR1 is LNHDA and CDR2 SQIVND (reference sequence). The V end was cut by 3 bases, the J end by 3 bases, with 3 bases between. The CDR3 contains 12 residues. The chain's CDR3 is CASSISYNEQFF. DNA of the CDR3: TGTGCCAGTAGTATTAGCTACAATGAGCAGTTCTTC.

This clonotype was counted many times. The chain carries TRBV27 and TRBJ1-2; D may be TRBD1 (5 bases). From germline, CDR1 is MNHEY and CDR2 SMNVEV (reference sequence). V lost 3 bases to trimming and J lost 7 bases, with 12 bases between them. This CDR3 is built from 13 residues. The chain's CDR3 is CASSFQRGVGYTF. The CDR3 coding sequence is TGTGCCAGCAGTTTCCAGCGAGGGGTTGGCTACACCTTC.

Here the CDR3 reads CASSKTAYNEQFF. In DNA, the CDR3 is TGTGCCAGCAGCAAGACAGCTTACAATGAGCAGTTCTTC. The V and J genes are TRBV13 and TRBJ2-1; perhaps TRBD1 as D (5 bases). Trimming took 5 bases from V and 4 from J, leaving 9 bases between them. The CDR3 contains 13 residues. Germline CDR1 PRHDT, CDR2 FYEKMQ (reference sequence).

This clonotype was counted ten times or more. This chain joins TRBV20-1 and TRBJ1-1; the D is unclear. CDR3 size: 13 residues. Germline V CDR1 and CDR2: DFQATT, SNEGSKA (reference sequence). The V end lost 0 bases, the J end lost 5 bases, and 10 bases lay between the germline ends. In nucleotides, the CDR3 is TGCAGTGCTAGAGATCTCCACAAGACTGAAGCTTTCTTT. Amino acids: CSARDLHKTEAFF.

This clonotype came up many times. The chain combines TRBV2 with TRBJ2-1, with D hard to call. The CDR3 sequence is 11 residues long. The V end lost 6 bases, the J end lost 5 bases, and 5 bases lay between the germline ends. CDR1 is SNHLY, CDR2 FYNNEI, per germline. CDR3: CASRGNNEQFF. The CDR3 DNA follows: TGTGCCAGCAGGGGGAACAATGAGCAGTTCTTC. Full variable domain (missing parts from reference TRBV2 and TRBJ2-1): EPEVTQTPSHQVTQMGQEVILRCVPISNHLYFYWYRQILGQKVEFLVSFYNNEISEKSEIFDDQFSVERPDGSNFTLKIRSTKLEDSAMYFCASRGNNEQFFGPGTRLTVL.